The rows below give T cell receptor beta chains drawn from one sample of a study of blood T cell repertoires in COVID-19. Sequencing was performed with immunoSEQ multiplex PCR; in TCRdb, only in-frame clones are kept and a portion is missing. The repertoire includes about 230,000 clones, roughly 80% of them detected once, and 7.9% sits in the top ten. The sequenced sample consisted of peripheral blood. The source is a woman aged 80 or over with acute or convalescent COVID-19. Both conserved end residues are part of each CDR3. The order of the fields is V gene, D gene, J gene, clone size, CDR3 protein, CDR3 DNA. A D gene is named only where the DNA matches it firmly. For some rows the clone size is stated as once, few or many, or as a class when expanded; others skip it.

v_gene: TRBV11-2; d_gene: TRBD2; j_gene: TRBJ2-7; abundance: -; CDR3aa: CASSPRSGLQDRVVYEQYF; CDR3nt: TGTGCCAGCAGCCCCCGATCGGGACTACAAGACAGAGTTGTTTACGAGCAGTACTTC
v_gene: TRBV19; d_gene: TRBD2; j_gene: TRBJ2-5; abundance: few; CDR3aa: CASSTYSGGVQETQYF; CDR3nt: TGTGCCAGTAGTACGTATAGCGGGGGGGTTCAGGAGACCCAGTACTTC
v_gene: TRBV9; d_gene: -; j_gene: TRBJ2-3; abundance: -; CDR3aa: CASSVVSQGTDTQYF; CDR3nt: TGTGCCAGCAGCGTAGTGTCACAGGGCACAGATACGCAGTATTTT
v_gene: TRBV5-4; d_gene: -; j_gene: TRBJ1-4; abundance: -; CDR3aa: CASSLEARAGEKLFF; CDR3nt: TGTGCCAGCAGCTTGGAAGCGCGGGCGGGAGAAAAACTGTTTTTT
v_gene: TRBV3-1/TRBV3-2; d_gene: -; j_gene: TRBJ2-2; abundance: -; CDR3aa: CASSQSRTGELFF; CDR3nt: TGTGCCAGCAGCCAGTCTCGCACCGGGGAGCTGTTTTTT
v_gene: TRBV3-1/TRBV3-2; d_gene: -; j_gene: TRBJ1-4; abundance: -; CDR3aa: CASGTGLTWNEKLFF; CDR3nt: TGTGCCAGCGGAACGGGTCTGACCTGGAATGAAAAACTGTTTTTT
v_gene: TRBV3-1/TRBV3-2; d_gene: -; j_gene: TRBJ2-5; abundance: few; CDR3aa: CASKKGETQYF; CDR3nt: TGTGCCAGCAAAAAGGGGGAGACCCAGTACTTC
v_gene: TRBV30; d_gene: TRBD1; j_gene: TRBJ1-6; abundance: -; CDR3aa: CAWEGAGANSPLHF; CDR3nt: TGTGCCTGGGAGGGGGCAGGAGCAAATTCACCCCTCCACTTT
v_gene: TRBV27; d_gene: TRBD2; j_gene: TRBJ2-7; abundance: -; CDR3aa: CASSRLAGGYEQYF; CDR3nt: TGTGCCAGCAGTCGACTAGCGGGAGGGTACGAGCAGTACTTC
v_gene: TRBV5-6; d_gene: TRBD1; j_gene: TRBJ2-5; abundance: -; CDR3aa: CASSLETGVSQETQYF; CDR3nt: TGTGCCAGCAGCTTGGAAACAGGGGTTAGCCAAGAGACCCAGTACTTC
v_gene: TRBV28; d_gene: TRBD1; j_gene: TRBJ1-2; abundance: -; CDR3aa: CASSLVGVGGRGYGYTF; CDR3nt: TGTGCCAGCAGTTTAGTTGGTGTAGGGGGCAGGGGCTATGGCTACACCTTC
v_gene: TRBV5-1; d_gene: -; j_gene: TRBJ2-7; abundance: -; CDR3aa: CASSLVSLAGTYEQYF; CDR3nt: TGCGCCAGCAGCTTGGTTTCCCTGGCGGGGACCTACGAGCAGTACTTC
v_gene: TRBV27; d_gene: -; j_gene: TRBJ2-1; abundance: -; CDR3aa: CASSQAGVFYNEQFF; CDR3nt: TGTGCCAGCTCCCAAGCGGGCGTTTTCTACAATGAGCAGTTCTTC
v_gene: TRBV6-1; d_gene: -; j_gene: TRBJ1-5; abundance: -; CDR3aa: CASSDQETRPYQPQHF; CDR3nt: TGTGCCAGCAGTGACCAAGAGACGAGGCCTTATCAGCCCCAGCATTTT
v_gene: TRBV6-1; d_gene: -; j_gene: TRBJ2-1; abundance: -; CDR3aa: CASSESLGGGSYNEQFF; CDR3nt: TGTGCCAGCAGTGAATCTCTGGGAGGGGGCTCCTACAATGAGCAGTTCTTC
v_gene: TRBV2; d_gene: TRBD2; j_gene: TRBJ2-2; abundance: -; CDR3aa: CASTELAGYTGELFF; CDR3nt: TGTGCCAGCACCGAGCTAGCGGGCTACACCGGGGAGCTGTTTTTT
v_gene: TRBV11-2; d_gene: -; j_gene: TRBJ2-7; abundance: -; CDR3aa: CASSLGVQNYEQYF; CDR3nt: TGTGCCAGCAGCCTCGGGGTTCAAAACTACGAGCAGTACTTC
v_gene: TRBV5-1; d_gene: -; j_gene: TRBJ1-2; abundance: few; CDR3aa: CASSLRQGESGGYTF; CDR3nt: TGCGCCAGCAGCTTGAGACAAGGCGAGAGCGGCGGCTACACCTTC
v_gene: TRBV6-4; d_gene: -; j_gene: TRBJ2-1; abundance: -; CDR3aa: CASSDHGSSYNEQFF; CDR3nt: TGTGCCAGCAGTGACCACGGGAGCTCCTACAATGAGCAGTTCTTC
v_gene: TRBV28; d_gene: TRBD1; j_gene: TRBJ1-2; abundance: -; CDR3aa: CASSSTGGWYGYTF; CDR3nt: TGTGCCAGCAGTTCCACAGGGGGATGGTATGGCTACACCTTC
v_gene: TRBV3-1/TRBV3-2; d_gene: -; j_gene: TRBJ1-1; abundance: -; CDR3aa: CASSTVAKPTEAFF; CDR3nt: TGTGCCAGCAGCACGGTCGCAAAACCCACTGAAGCTTTCTTT
v_gene: TRBV10-1; d_gene: -; j_gene: TRBJ2-7; abundance: -; CDR3aa: CASSETGEQYF; CDR3nt: TGCGCCAGCAGTGAGACGGGCGAGCAGTACTTC